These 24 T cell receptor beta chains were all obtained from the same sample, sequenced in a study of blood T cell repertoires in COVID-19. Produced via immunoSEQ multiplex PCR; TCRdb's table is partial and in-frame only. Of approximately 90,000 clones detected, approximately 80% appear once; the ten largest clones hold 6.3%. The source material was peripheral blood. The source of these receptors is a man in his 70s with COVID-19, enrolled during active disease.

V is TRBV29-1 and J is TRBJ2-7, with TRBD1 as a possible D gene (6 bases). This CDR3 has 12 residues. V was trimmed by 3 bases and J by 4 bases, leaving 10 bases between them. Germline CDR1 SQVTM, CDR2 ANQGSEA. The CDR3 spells CSVEGQGYEQYF. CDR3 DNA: TGCAGCGTTGAGGGTCAGGGGTACGAGCAGTACTTC.

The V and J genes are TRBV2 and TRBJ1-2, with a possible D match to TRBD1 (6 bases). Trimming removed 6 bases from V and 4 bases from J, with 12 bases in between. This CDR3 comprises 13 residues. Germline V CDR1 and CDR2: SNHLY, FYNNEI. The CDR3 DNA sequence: TGTGCCAGCAGGGTAGGACAGCTCTATGGCTACACCTTC. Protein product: CASRVGQLYGYTF.

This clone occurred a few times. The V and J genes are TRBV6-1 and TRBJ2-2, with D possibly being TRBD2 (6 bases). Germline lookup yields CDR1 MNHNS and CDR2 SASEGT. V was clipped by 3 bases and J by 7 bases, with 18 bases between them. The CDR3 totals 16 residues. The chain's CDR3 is CASSESPFREDGELFF. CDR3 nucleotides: TGTGCCAGCAGTGAGAGTCCGTTCAGGGAGGACGGGGAGCTGTTTTTT.

The CDR3 nucleotides read TGTGCCAGCTCCGAAGGGGGTCGAAACACCATATATTTT. Encoded protein: CASSEGGRNTIYF. This chain connects TRBV11-2 to TRBJ1-3; weak D call: TRBD1 (6 bases). CDR1 is SGHAT and CDR2 is FQNNGV in the germline V gene. With 8 bases removed from V and 5 bases from J, the gap between germline ends came to 13 bases. CDR3 length equals 13 residues. Drawing the rest from reference TRBV11-2 and TRBJ1-3, the complete variable domain is EAGVAQSPRYKIIEKRQSVAFWCNPISGHATLYWYQQILGQGPKLLIQFQNNGVVDDSQLPKDRFSAERLKGVDSTLKIQPAKLEDSAVYLCASSEGGRNTIYFGEGSWLTVV.

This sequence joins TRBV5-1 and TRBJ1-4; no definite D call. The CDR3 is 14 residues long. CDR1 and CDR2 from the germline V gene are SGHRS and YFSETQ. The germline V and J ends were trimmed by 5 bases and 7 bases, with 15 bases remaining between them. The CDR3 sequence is CASSSSGGLEKLFF. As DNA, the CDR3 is TGCGCCAGCAGTAGCTCCGGAGGTCTTGAAAAACTGTTTTTT.

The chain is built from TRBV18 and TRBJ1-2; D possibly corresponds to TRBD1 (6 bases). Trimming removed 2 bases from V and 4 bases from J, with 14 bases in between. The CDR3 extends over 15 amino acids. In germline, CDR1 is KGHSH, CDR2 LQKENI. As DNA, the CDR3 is TGTGCCAGCTCACCAGATCCGCAGGGGTCCTATGGCTACACCTTC. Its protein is CASSPDPQGSYGYTF. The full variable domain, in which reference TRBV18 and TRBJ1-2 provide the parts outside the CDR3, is NAGVMQNPRHLVRRRGQEARLRCSPMKGHSHVYWYRQLPEEGLKFMVYLQKENIIDESGMPKERFSAEFPKEGPSILRIQQVVRGDSAAYFCASSPDPQGSYGYTFGSGTRLTVV.

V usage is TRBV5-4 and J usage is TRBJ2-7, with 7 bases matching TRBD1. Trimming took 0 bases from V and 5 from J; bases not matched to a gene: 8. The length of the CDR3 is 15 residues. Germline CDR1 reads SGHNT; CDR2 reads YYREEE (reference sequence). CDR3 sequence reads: CASSLVGGGWNEQYF. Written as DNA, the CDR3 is TGTGCCAGCAGCTTGGTAGGGGGCGGTTGGAACGAGCAGTACTTC.

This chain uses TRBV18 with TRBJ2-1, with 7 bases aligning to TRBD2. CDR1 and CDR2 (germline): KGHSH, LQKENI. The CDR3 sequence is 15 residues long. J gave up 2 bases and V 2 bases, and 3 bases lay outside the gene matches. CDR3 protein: CASSPGSGTYNEQFF. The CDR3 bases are TGTGCCAGCTCACCAGGCAGCGGGACCTACAATGAGCAGTTCTTC.

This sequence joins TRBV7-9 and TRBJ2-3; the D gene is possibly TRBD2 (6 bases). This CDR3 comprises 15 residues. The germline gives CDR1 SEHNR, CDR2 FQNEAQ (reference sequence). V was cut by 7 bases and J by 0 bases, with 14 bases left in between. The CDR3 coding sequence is TGTGCCAGCAACTCCCTTGGGACTAGCACAGATACGCAGTATTTT. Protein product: CASNSLGTSTDTQYF.

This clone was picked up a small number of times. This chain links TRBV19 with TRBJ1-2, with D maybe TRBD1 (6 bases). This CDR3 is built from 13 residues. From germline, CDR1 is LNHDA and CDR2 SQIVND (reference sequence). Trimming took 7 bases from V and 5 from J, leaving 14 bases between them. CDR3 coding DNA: TGTGCCAGTAACACAGGGAATTGGTATGGCTACACCTTC. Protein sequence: CASNTGNWYGYTF. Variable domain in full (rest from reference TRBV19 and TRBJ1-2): DGGITQSPKYLFRKEGQNVTLSCEQNLNHDAMYWYRQDPGQGLRLIYYSQIVNDFQKGDIAEGYSVSREKKESFPLTVTSAQKNPTAFYLCASNTGNWYGYTFGSGTRLTVV.

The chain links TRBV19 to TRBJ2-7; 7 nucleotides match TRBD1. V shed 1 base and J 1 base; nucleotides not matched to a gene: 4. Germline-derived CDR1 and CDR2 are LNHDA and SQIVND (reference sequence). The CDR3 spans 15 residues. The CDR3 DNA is TGTGCCAGTAGTATAGGTGGGACAGTATCCTACGAGCAGTACTTC. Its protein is CASSIGGTVSYEQYF.

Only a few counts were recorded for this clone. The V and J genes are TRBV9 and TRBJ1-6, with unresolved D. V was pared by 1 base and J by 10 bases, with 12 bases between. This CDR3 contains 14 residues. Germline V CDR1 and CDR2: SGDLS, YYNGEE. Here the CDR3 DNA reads TGTGCCAGCAGCGTATCCCCAGGTCCATCACCCCTCCACTTT. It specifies CASSVSPGPSPLHF.

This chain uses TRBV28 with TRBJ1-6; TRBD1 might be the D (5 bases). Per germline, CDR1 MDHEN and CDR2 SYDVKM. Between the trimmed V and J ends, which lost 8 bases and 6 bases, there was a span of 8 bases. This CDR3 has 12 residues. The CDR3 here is CASRQSNSPLHF. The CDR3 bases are TGTGCCAGCCGACAGTCTAATTCACCCCTCCACTTT.

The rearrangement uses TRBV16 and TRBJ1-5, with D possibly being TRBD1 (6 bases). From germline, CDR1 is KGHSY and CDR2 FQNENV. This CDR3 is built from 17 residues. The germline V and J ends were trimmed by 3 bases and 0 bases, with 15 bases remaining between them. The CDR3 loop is CASSHSGGAISNQPQHF. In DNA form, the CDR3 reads TGTGCCAGCAGCCACTCGGGGGGGGCGATTAGCAATCAGCCCCAGCATTTT.

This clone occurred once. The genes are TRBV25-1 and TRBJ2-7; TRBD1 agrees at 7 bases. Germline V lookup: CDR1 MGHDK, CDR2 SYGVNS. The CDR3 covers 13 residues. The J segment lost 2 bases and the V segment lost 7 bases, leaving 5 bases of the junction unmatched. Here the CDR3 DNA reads TGTGCCAGCACTCCAGGGGGAACCTACGAGCAGTACTTC. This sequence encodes CASTPGGTYEQYF.

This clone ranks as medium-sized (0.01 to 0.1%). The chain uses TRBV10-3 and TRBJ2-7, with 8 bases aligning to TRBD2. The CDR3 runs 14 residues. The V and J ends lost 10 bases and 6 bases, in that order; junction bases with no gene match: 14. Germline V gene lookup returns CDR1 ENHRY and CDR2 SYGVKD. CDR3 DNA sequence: TGTGCCACTATCCCCCGGGAGGGAGCGCCCGAGCAGTACTTC. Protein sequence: CATIPREGAPEQYF.

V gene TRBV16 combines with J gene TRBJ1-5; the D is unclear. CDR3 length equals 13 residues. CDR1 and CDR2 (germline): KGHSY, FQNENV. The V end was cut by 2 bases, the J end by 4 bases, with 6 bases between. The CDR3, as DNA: TGTGCCAGCAGCCAAAGCGGGAATCAGCCCCAGCATTTT. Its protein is CASSQSGNQPQHF.

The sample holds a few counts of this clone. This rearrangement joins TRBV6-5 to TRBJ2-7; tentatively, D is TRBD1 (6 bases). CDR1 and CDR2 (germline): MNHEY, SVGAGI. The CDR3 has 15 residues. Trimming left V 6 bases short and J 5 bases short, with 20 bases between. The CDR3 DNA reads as TGTGCCAGCAGGAGAAACCGACAGGATCCCCACGAGCAGTACTTC. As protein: CASRRNRQDPHEQYF.

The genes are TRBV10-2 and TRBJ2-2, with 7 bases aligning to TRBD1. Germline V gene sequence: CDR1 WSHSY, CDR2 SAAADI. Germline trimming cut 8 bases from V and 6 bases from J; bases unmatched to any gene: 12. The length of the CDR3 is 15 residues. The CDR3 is CASVNPTGWAGELFF. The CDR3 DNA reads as TGCGCCAGCGTAAACCCGACAGGGTGGGCCGGGGAGCTGTTTTTT.

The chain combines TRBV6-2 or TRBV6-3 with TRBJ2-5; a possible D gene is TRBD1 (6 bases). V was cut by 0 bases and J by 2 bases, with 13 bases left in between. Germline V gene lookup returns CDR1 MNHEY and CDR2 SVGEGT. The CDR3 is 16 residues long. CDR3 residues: CASSYSIPGQQETQYF. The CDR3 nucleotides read TGTGCCAGCAGTTACTCGATCCCTGGACAGCAAGAGACCCAGTACTTC.

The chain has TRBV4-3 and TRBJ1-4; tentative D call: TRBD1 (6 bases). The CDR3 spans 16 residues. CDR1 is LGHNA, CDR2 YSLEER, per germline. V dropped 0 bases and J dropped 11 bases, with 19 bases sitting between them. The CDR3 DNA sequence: TGCGCCAGCAGCCAAGAAAGACGCCAGGGGCGGCGGAAACTGTTTTTT. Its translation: CASSQERRQGRRKLFF.

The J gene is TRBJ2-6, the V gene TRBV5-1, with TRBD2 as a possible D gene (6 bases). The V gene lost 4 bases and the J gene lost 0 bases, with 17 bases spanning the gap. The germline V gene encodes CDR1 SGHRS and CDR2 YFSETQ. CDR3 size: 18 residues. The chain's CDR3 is CASSEGLSTGSGANVLTF. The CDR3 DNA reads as TGCGCCAGCAGCGAGGGACTCTCCACGGGCTCTGGGGCCAACGTCCTGACTTTC. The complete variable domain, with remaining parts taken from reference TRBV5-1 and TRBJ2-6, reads KAGVTQTPRYLIKTRGQQVTLSCSPISGHRSVSWYQQTPGQGLQFLFEYFSETQRNKGNFPGRFSGRQFSNSRSEMNVSTLELGDSALYLCASSEGLSTGSGANVLTFGAGSRLTVL.

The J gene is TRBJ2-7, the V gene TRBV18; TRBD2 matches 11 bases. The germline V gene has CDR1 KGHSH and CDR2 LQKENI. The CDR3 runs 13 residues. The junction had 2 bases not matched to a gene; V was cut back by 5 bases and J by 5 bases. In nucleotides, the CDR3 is TGTGCCAGCTCAGCGACTAGCGGGAACGAGCAGTACTTC. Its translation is CASSATSGNEQYF.

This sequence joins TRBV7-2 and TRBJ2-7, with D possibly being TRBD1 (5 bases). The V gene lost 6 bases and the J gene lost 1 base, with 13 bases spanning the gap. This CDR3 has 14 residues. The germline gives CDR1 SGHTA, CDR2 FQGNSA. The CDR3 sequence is CASSFDQGSYEQYF. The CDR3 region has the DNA TGTGCCAGCAGTTTCGATCAGGGTTCCTACGAGCAGTACTTC.